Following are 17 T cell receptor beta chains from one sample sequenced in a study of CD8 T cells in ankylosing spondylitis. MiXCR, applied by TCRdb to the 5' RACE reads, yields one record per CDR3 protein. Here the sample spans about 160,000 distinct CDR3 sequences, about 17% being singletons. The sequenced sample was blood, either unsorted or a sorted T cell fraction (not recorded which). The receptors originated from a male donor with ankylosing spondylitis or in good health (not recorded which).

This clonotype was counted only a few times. The CDR3 DNA reads TGCGCCAGCAGCTTGGGAAGGTGGGGGAACACTGAAGCTTTCTTT. Protein: CASSLGRWGNTEAFF. This chain joins TRBV5-1 and TRBJ1-1; D ambiguous. V lost 0 bases to trimming and J lost 1 base, with 10 bases between them. CDR3 length equals 15 residues. Per germline, CDR1 SGHRS and CDR2 YFSETQ.

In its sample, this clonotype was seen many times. CDR3 in DNA: TGTGCCAGCATTAAGCCACAGACAGCCCTCTCAGATACGCAGTATTTT. This translates into CASIKPQTALSDTQYF. The V gene is TRBV7-6, the J gene TRBJ2-3; D is possibly TRBD1 (5 bases). This CDR3 contains 16 residues. Germline V gives CDR1 SGHVS, CDR2 FNYEAQ. The V end was cut by 7 bases, the J end by 4 bases, with 21 bases between. The full variable domain, with the rest looked up from reference TRBV7-6 and TRBJ2-3, is GAGVSQSPRYKVTKRGQDVALRCDPISGHVSLYWYRQALGQGPEFLTYFNYEAQQDKSGLPNDRFSAERPEGSISTLTIQRTEQRDSAMYRCASIKPQTALSDTQYFGPGTRLTVL.

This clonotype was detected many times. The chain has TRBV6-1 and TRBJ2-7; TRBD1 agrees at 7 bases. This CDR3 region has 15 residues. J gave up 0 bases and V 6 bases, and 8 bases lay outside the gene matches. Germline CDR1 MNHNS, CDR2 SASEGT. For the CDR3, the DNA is TGTGCCAGCAGAAAACGGGACAGCTACTCCTACGAGCAGTACTTC. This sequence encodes CASRKRDSYSYEQYF.

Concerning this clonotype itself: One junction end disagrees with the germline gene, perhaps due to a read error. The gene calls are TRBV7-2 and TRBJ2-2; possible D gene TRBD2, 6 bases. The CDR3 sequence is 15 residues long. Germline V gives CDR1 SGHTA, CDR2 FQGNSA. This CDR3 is CAGSFWGTDTGELFF. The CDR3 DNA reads TGTGCCGGCAGCTTCTGGGGGACTGACACCGGGGAGCTGTTTTTT.

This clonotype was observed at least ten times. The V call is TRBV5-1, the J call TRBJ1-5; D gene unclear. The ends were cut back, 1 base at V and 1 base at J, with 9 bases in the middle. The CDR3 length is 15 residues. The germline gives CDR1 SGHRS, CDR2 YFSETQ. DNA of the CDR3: TGCGCCAGCAGCTTGATAGGCGACAGCAATCAGCCCCAGCATTTT. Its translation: CASSLIGDSNQPQHF.

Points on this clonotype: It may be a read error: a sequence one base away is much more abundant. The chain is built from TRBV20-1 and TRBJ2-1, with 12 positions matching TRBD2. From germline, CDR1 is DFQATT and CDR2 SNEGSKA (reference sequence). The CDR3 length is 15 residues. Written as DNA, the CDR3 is TGCAGTGCTCCCCATGGACTAGCGGGAACCAATGCGCAGTTCTTC. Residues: CSAPHGLAGTNAQFF.

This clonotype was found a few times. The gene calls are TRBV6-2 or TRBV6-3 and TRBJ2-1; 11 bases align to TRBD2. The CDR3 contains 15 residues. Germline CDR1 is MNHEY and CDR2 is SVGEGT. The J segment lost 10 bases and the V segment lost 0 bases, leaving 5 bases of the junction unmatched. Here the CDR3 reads CASSYSIAGGGEQFF. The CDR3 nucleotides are TGTGCCAGCAGTTACTCGATAGCGGGAGGGGGGGAGCAGTTCTTC.

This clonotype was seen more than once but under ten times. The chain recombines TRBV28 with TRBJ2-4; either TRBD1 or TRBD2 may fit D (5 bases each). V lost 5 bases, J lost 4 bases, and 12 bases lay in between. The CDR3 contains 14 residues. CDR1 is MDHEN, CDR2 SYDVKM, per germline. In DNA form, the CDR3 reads TGTGCCAGCAGTGACGACAGCGGAAAAAACATTCAGTACTTC. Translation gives CASSDDSGKNIQYF.

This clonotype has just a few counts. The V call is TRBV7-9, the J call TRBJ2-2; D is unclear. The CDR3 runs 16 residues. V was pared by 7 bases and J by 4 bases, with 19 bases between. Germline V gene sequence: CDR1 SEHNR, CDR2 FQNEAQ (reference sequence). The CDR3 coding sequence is TGTGCCAGCAACCCTCGCCGGACCCACCGCACCGGGGAGCTGTTTTTT. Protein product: CASNPRRTHRTGELFF. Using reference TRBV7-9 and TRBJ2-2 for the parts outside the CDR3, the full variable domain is DTGVSQNPRHKITKRGQNVTFRCDPISEHNRLYWYRQTLGQGPEFLTYFQNEAQLEKSRLLSDRFSAERPKGSFSTLEIQRTEQGDSAMYLCASNPRRTHRTGELFFGEGSRLTVL.

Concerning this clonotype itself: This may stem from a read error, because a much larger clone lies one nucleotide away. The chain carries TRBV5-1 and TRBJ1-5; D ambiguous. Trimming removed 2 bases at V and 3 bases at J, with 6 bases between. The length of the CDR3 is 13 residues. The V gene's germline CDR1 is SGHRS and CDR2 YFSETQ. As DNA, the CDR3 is TGCGCCAGCAGCTTTGACCACAATCAGCCCCAGCATTTT. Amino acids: CASSFDHNQPQHF. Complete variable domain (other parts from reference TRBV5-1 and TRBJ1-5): KAGVTQTPRYLIKTRGQQVTLSCSPISGHRSVSWYQQTPGQGLQFLFEYFSETQRNKGNFPGRFSGRQFSNSRSEMNVSTLELGDSALYLCASSFDHNQPQHFGDGTRLSIL.

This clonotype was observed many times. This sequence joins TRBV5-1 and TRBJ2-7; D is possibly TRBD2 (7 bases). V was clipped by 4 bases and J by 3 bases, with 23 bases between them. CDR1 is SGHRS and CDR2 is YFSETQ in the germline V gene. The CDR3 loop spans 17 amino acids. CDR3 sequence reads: CASSHGGWTELSYEQYF. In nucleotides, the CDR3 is TGCGCCAGCAGCCACGGGGGGTGGACAGAGCTTAGCTACGAGCAGTACTTC.

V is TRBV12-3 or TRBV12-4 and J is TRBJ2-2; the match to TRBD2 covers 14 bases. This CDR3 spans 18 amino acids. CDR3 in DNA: TGTACCATCTGTTCCCTGACTAGCGGGAGGGCCTCTGACGGGGAGCTGTTTTTT. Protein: CTICSLTSGRASDGELFF.

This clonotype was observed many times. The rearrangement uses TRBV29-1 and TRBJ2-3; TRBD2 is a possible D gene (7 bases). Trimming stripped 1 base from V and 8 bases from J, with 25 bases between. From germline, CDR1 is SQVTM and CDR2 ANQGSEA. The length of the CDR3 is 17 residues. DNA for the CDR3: TGCAGCGTTGAAGTTGGGGGGCTCAGAGGGAGGGCCGCTACGCAGTATTTT. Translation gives CSVEVGGLRGRAATQYF.

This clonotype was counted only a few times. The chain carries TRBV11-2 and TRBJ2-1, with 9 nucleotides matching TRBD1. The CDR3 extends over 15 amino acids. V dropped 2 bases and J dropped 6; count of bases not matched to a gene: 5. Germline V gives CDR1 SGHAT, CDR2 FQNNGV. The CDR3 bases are TGTGCCAGCAGCTTATTCCGGACAGGGGCCAATGAGCAGTTCTTC. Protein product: CASSLFRTGANEQFF.

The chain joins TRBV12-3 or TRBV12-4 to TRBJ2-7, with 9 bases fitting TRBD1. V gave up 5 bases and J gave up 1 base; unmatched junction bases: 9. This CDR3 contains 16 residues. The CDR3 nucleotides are TGTGCCAGCAGTCCCGGGACAGGGCCCCCATCCTACGAGCAGTACTTC. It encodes CASSPGTGPPSYEQYF.

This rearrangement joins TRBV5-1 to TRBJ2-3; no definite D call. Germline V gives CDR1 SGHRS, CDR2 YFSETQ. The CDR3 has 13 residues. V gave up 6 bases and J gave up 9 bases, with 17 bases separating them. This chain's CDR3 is CASNGLLGLTQYF. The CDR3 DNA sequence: TGCGCCAGCAATGGCTTATTAGGGTTGACGCAGTATTTT.

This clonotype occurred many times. The CDR3 sequence is CASRFDRGTEAFF. The CDR3 DNA sequence: TGCGCCAGCAGGTTCGACAGGGGCACTGAAGCTTTCTTT. The V gene is TRBV5-1, the J gene TRBJ1-1; TRBD1 aligns across 8 bases. Looked up from germline, CDR1 is SGHRS and CDR2 is YFSETQ. The CDR3 is 13 residues long. V was pared by 5 bases and J by 4 bases, with 4 bases of the junction left unmatched.